The present entry profiles one T cell receptor (beta chain) with its context. What it binds is unknown. Noted time point: persistent/refractory GD, antithyroid drugs over 5 years with positive TRAb. There was RNA extracted from PBMCs, and the TCR library was made from it. The sample belongs to a study of regulatory T cells in long-lasting Graves disease. Study context: Disease was considered persistent Graves' disease after over 5 years of antithyroid drugs (with positive TSH receptor antibodies). General study results and limits: Limited samples may have lowered accuracy. Persistent disease preferred TRBV28, TRBJ1-2 and TRBJ2-5; new disease, TRBV20-1 and TRBJ2-1. Between persistent patients, a few thousand public clonotypes were shared, exceeding the 900 to 1,000 shared between new patients.

Germline-derived CDR1 and CDR2 are SGHTA and FQGTGA. V gave up 1 base and J gave up 2 bases; unmatched junction bases: 1. The CDR3 length is 14 residues. Library construction for TCR beta used iRepertoire HTBI primers and Arm-PCR of CDR3 regions. TCRdb re-analysed the multiplex PCR reads in MiXCR, keeping a single row per CDR3 protein. The sample includes 700,000 or so distinct CDR3 sequences, roughly 30% of them seen just once. The chain couples TRBV7-3 to TRBJ2-5; TRBD1 aligns across 7 bases. The source of this sequence is a female donor with Graves disease. This sample comprised peripheral blood mononuclear cells (PBMCs), obtained when the disease was refractory, from a patient treated with antithyroid drugs. The CDR3 reads CASSLRDRQETQYF. The CDR3, as DNA: TGTGCCAGCAGCTTAAGGGACAGACAAGAGACCCAGTACTTC. The full variable domain, rest sourced from reference TRBV7-3 and TRBJ2-5, is GAGVSQTPSNKVTEKGKYVELRCDPISGHTALYWYRQSLGQGPEFLIYFQGTGAADDSGLPNDRFFAVRPEGSVSTLKIQRTERGDSAVYLCASSLRDRQETQYFGPGTRLLVL.